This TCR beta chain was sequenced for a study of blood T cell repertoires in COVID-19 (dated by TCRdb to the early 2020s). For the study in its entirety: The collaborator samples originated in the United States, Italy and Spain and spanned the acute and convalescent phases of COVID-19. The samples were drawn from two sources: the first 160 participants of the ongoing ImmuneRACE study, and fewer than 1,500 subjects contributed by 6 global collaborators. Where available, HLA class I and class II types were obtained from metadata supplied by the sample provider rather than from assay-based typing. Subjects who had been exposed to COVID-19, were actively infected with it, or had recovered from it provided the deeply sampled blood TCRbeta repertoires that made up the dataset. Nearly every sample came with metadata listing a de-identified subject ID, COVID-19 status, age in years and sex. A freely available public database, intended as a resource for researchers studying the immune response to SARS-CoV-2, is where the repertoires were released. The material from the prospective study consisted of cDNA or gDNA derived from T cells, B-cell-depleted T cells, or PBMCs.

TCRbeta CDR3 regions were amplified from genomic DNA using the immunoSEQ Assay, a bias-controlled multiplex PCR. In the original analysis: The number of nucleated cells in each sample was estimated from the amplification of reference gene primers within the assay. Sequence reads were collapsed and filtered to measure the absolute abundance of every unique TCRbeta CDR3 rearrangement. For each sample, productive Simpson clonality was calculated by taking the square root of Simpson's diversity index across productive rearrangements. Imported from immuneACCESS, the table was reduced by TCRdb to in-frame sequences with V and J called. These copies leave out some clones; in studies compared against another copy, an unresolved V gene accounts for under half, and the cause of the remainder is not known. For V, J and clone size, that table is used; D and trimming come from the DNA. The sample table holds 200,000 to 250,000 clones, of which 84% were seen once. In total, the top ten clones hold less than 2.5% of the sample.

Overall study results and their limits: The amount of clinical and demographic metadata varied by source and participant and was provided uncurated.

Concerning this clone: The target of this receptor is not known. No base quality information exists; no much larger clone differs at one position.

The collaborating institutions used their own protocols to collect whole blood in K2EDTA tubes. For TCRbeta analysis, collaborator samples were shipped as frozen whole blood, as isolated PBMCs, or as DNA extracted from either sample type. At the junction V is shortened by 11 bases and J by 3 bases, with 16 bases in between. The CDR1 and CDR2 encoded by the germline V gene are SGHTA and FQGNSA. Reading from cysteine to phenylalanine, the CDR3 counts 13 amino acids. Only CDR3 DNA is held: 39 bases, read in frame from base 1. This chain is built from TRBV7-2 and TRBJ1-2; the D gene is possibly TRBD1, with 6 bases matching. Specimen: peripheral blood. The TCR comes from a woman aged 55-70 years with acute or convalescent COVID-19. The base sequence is TGTGCCGAGGGGGGGGTTGGGGACTATGGCTACACCTTC. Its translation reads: CAEGGVGDYGYTF. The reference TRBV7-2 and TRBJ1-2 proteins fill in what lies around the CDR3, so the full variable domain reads GAGVSQSPSNKVTEKGKDVELRCDPISGHTALYWYRQSLGQGLEFLIYFQGNSAPDKSGLPSDRFSAERTGGSVSTLTIQRTQQEDSAVYLCAEGGVGDYGYTFGSGTRLTVV.